Reported below is one TCR beta chain. At least 6 million PBMCs were isolated per sample. This entry comes from a study of blood T cells in healthy people across ages. With a J-beta primer mix and a sample-barcoded 5' primer, a second PCR ran roughly 6 to 11 cycles. From the 5' RACE reads, TCRdb called clonotypes with MiXCR, one entry per CDR3 protein. The sample records 780,000 or so distinct CDR3 sequences, 40% to 65% being singletons. The sample taken for sequencing was blood. This receptor was identified in a man older than 75 in good health.

CDR3 loop: CASSLDDYSYEQYF. The DNA of the CDR3 is TGCGCCAGCAGCTTGGACGACTACTCCTACGAGCAGTACTTC. The chain uses TRBV5-1 and TRBJ2-7; a possible D gene is TRBD2 (5 bases). This CDR3 comprises 14 residues. Germline CDR1 SGHRS, CDR2 YFSETQ. Trimming left V 0 bases short and J 0 bases short, with 7 bases between.